A selection of T cell receptor beta chains follows, all from one sample in a study of blood T cell repertoires in COVID-19. TCRdb keeps only in-frame clones here, not all; method: immunoSEQ multiplex PCR. The data hold about 190,000 clones, with around nine tenths observed a single time. The sample consisted of peripheral blood. The receptors derive from a woman aged 40-49 years who had recovered from COVID-19. The CDR3 runs from the conserved cysteine through the conserved F or W. The D gene is left open where the match is weak. Part of the rows lack a size; the others show once, few, many or a class for expanded clones.

J,D,V,size,DNA,CDR3
TRBJ2-3,TRBD2,TRBV9,.,TGTGCCAGCAGCGCCCGGACTAGCGGTGCAGATACGCAGTATTTT,CASSARTSGADTQYF
TRBJ1-4,.,TRBV5-5,.,TGTGCCAGCAGCTTGGGGACAGCAGAATCCGAAAAACTGTTTTTT,CASSLGTAESEKLFF
TRBJ2-3,TRBD2,TRBV9,.,TGTGCCAGCAGCGTAGGTAGCGGGAGGGTCCCAGATACGCAGTATTTT,CASSVGSGRVPDTQYF
TRBJ2-7,TRBD2,TRBV5-1,once,TGCGCCAGCAGGAGGACTGGCGGGAGCGCTTCCGCCAACGAGCAGTACTTC,CASRRTGGSASANEQYF
TRBJ2-1,TRBD2,TRBV18,.,TGTGCCAGCTCACCCCCCGGGACTAGCGGGGGAAATGAGCAGTTCTTC,CASSPPGTSGGNEQFF
TRBJ2-5,.,TRBV25-1,.,TGTGCCAGCAGTCCCCGTGAGACCCAGTACTTC,CASSPRETQYF
TRBJ1-1,.,TRBV6-5,few,TGTGCCAGCAGACGTACCGGGACATTGAACACTGAAGCTTTCTTT,CASRRTGTLNTEAFF
TRBJ2-3,.,TRBV3-1/TRBV3-2,.,TGTGCCAGCAGCCCAGATAGCGCCGCCGGTTCCACAGATACGCAGTATTTT,CASSPDSAAGSTDTQYF
TRBJ1-1,.,TRBV4-2,.,TGTGCCAGCAGCCAAGATCCTGTGAACACTGAAGCTTTCTTT,CASSQDPVNTEAFF
TRBJ2-3,TRBD2,TRBV27,.,TGTGCCAGCAGTTCACTAGCGGGAGCGGGAGATACGCAGTATTTT,CASSSLAGAGDTQYF
TRBJ1-2,TRBD1,TRBV6-5,.,TGTGCCAGCAGCCCGGGACAGTCCAGATGGGGCTACACCTTC,CASSPGQSRWGYTF
TRBJ2-3,TRBD2,TRBV5-4,few,TGTGCCAGCAGCTTGTGGGGACTAGCGAGCACAGATACGCAGTATTTT,CASSLWGLASTDTQYF
TRBJ2-7,TRBD1,TRBV3-1/TRBV3-2,.,TGTGCCAGCAGCCAAAAGGACAGGGGGTTCCACGAGCAGTACTTC,CASSQKDRGFHEQYF
TRBJ2-3,TRBD2,TRBV11-2,.,TGTGCCAGCAGCTTAGCTAGCGGAGGCACAGATACGCAGTATTTT,CASSLASGGTDTQYF
TRBJ1-1,.,TRBV7-9,.,TGTGCCAGCATCCGACACCTGGGGAACACTGAAGCTTTCTTT,CASIRHLGNTEAFF
TRBJ1-3,.,TRBV10-3,.,TGTGCCATCAGTGAGGGCCCACGTTCTGGAAACACCATATATTTT,CAISEGPRSGNTIYF
TRBJ1-1,.,TRBV7-8,.,TGTGCCAGCAGCTATCAGGGAAACACTGAAGCTTTCTTT,CASSYQGNTEAFF
TRBJ2-7,.,TRBV20-1,few,TGCAGTGCTAGGAGCGGGTTTGAGCAGTACTTC,CSARSGFEQYF
TRBJ2-2,TRBD1,TRBV6-6,.,TGTGCCAGCAGTGCGACAGGGGGCACCGGGGAGCTGTTTTTT,CASSATGGTGELFF
TRBJ2-7,.,TRBV11-2,.,TGTGCCAGCAGAGAACAGGGTCTATGGGAGCAGTACTTC,CASREQGLWEQYF
TRBJ2-7,.,TRBV2,many,TGTGCCAGCAATCCCAACACCTACGAGCAGTACTTC,CASNPNTYEQYF
TRBJ1-2,TRBD1,TRBV2,.,TGTGCCAGCCTTACAGGGGCCCTCCTTGGCTACACCTTC,CASLTGALLGYTF
TRBJ1-2,.,TRBV6-2/TRBV6-3,.,TGTGCCAGCAGTTCCCTGACTCAGGGGAACTATGGCTACACCTTC,CASSSLTQGNYGYTF
TRBJ2-2,.,TRBV2,.,TGTGCCAGCAGTCCCGGGAACCTGAACACCGGGGAGCTGTTTTTT,CASSPGNLNTGELFF
TRBJ2-6,TRBD1,TRBV7-2,.,TGTGCCAGCAGTAGGACAGGGGGTACTGGGGCCAACGTCCTGACTTTC,CASSRTGGTGANVLTF
TRBJ2-1,TRBD1,TRBV19,.,TGTGCCAGTAGTATGTCCGGGACAGGGGGCTACAATGAGCAGTTCTTC,CASSMSGTGGYNEQFF
TRBJ2-1,TRBD2,TRBV6-5,.,TGTGCCAGCAGTAGACTAGCGGGAGAGGACAATGAGCAGTTCTTC,CASSRLAGEDNEQFF
TRBJ2-7,.,TRBV18,.,TGTGCCAGCTCGAAAGGACAGTCCGGGAATAGTTACGAGCAGTACTTC,CASSKGQSGNSYEQYF
TRBJ2-1,TRBD1,TRBV2,.,TGTGCCAGCAGAGGCGGGACAGGGGATAACAATGAGCAGTTCTTC,CASRGGTGDNNEQFF
TRBJ2-7,TRBD2,TRBV7-9,.,TGTGCCAGCAGCTCCCCACTAGCGGGGAACTACGAGCAGTACTTC,CASSSPLAGNYEQYF
TRBJ1-5,.,TRBV7-8,.,TGTGCCAGCGCGGAGGGTAGCAATCAGCCCCAGCATTTT,CASAEGSNQPQHF
TRBJ2-1,.,TRBV7-6,.,TGTGCCAGCAGCCAACCCTCGCGGGAGCAGTTCTTC,CASSQPSREQFF
TRBJ2-1,.,TRBV7-3,once,TGTGCCACCTCCACCCGGGGGGCTAGTGAGCAGTTCTTC,CATSTRGASEQFF
TRBJ1-1,.,TRBV5-1,.,TGCGCCAGCAGCGTAGGACAGAACACTGAAGCTTTCTTT,CASSVGQNTEAFF
TRBJ2-1,TRBD2,TRBV18,once,TGTGCCAGCTCACCCCCTAGCGGCTACAATGAGCAGTTCTTC,CASSPPSGYNEQFF
TRBJ2-2,.,TRBV12-2,.,TGTGCAAGTCGCTTAAACAGGGTGACCACCGGGGAGCTGTTTTTT,CASRLNRVTTGELFF
TRBJ2-3,TRBD2,TRBV5-1,.,TGCGCCAGCAGCTTGGGAGTACTAGCGGGAGGGTGGGGCACAGATACGCAGTATTTT,CASSLGVLAGGWGTDTQYF